This T cell receptor (beta chain) was captured in a study of cytomegalovirus exposure and HLA in healthy donors. The CDR3 is 13 amino acids. The V end was cut by 3 bases, the J end by 7 bases, with 12 bases between. The germline V gene has CDR1 MDHEN and CDR2 SYDVKM. The PCR contained 60 Vbeta and 13 Jbeta primers. Profiling relied on immunoSEQ multiplex PCR, and the TCRdb table lists in-frame clones only, not all of them. The sample holds under 150,000 clones, 70% to 80% seen once. The chain uses TRBV28 and TRBJ1-1; D unclear. This sequence originates from a female donor in good health and CMV-seronegative. Material: PBMCs. The CDR3 is CASSFDPGSEAFF. CDR3 bases: TGTGCCAGCAGTTTTGACCCAGGTAGTGAAGCTTTCTTT.